This section outlines one TCR beta chain sequence together with its context. Here immunoSEQ multiplex PCR was the method, and the copy in TCRdb shows in-frame clones only, minus some. The sample includes about 99,000 clones, over 75% of them seen just once. CDR3 length: 16 amino acids. V trimming: 4 bases; J trimming: 2 bases; junction bases outside the gene matches: 7. CDR1 and CDR2 from the germline V gene are ENHRY and SYGVKD. This specimen comes from a study of blood T cell repertoires in COVID-19. Across the study: Sources were T cells, B-cell-depleted T cells, or PBMCs; the material itself was cDNA or gDNA.

The specimen was peripheral blood. The receptor was derived from a human donor in a cohort sampled during active or convalescent COVID-19. The rearrangement links TRBV10-3 to TRBJ2-2; 7 nucleotides agree with TRBD1. The DNA of the CDR3 is TGTGCCATCAGTGCGAAAGAGGGGGCTAACACCGGGGAGCTGTTTTTT. It translates to CAISAKEGANTGELFF.